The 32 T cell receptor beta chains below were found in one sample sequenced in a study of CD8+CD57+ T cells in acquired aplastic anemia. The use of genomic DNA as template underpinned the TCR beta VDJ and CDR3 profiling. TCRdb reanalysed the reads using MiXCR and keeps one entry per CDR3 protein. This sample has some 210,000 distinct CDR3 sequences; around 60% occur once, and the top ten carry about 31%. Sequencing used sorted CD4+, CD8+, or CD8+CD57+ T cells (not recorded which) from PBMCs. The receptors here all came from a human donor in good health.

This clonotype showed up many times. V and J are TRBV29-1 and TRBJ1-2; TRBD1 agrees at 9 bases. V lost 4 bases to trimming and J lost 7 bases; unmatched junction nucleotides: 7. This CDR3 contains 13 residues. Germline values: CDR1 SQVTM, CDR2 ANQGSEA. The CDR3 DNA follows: TGCAGCGTTGTTAGGGGGACAGGGTTTGGCTACACCTTC. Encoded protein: CSVVRGTGFGYTF.

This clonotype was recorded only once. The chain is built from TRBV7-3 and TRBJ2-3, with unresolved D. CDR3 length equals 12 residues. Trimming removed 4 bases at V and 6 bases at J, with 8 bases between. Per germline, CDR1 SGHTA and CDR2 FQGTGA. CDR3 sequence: CASSSGRDTQYF. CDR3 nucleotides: TGTGCCAGCAGCTCCGGAAGGGATACGCAGTATTTT.

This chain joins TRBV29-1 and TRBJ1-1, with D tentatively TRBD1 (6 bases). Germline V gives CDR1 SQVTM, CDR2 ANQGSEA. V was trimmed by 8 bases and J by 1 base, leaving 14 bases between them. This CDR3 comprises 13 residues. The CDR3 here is CSLDGGRNTEAFF. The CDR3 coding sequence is TGCAGCTTGGATGGGGGGCGGAACACTGAAGCTTTCTTT.

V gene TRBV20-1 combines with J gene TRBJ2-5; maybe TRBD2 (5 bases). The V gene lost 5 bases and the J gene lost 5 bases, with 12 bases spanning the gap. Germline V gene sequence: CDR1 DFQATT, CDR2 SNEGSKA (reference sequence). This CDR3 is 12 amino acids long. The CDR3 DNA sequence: TGCAGTGCTCAGACGGGAATGGAGACCCAGTACTTC. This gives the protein CSAQTGMETQYF.

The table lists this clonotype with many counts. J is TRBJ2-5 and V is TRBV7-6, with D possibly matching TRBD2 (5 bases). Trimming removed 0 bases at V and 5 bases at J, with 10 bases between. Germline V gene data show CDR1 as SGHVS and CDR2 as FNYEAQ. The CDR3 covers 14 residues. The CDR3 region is CASSLALPGETQYF. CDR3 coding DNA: TGTGCCAGCAGCTTAGCGCTGCCGGGGGAGACCCAGTACTTC.

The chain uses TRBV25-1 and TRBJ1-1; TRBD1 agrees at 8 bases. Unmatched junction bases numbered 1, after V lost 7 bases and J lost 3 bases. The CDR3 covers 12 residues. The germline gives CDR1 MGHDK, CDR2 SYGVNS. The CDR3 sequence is CASTRGHTEAFF. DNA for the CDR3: TGTGCCAGCACCAGGGGGCACACTGAAGCTTTCTTT.

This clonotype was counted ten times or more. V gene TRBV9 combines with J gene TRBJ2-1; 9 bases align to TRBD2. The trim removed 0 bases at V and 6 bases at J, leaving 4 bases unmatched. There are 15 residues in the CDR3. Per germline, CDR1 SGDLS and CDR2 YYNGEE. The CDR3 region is CASSVGTSASNEQFF. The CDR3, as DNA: TGTGCCAGCAGCGTAGGGACTAGCGCAAGCAATGAGCAGTTCTTC. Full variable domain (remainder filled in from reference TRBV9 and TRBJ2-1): DSGVTQTPKHLITATGQRVTLRCSPRSGDLSVYWYQQSLDQGLQFLIQYYNGEERAKGNILERFSAQQFPDLHSELNLSSLELGDSALYFCASSVGTSASNEQFFGPGTRLTVL.

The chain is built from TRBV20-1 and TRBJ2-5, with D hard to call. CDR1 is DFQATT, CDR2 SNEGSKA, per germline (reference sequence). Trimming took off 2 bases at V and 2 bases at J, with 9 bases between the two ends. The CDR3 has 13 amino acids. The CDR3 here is CSARPPNQETQYF. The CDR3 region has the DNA TGCAGTGCTAGACCGCCGAATCAAGAGACCCAGTACTTC.

CDR3 amino acids: CASSLEGLAGYNEQFF. In DNA, the CDR3 is TGTGCCAGCAGCTTGGAGGGACTAGCGGGATACAATGAGCAGTTCTTC. The chain combines TRBV5-8 with TRBJ2-1; 13 bases line up with TRBD2. V was clipped by 0 bases and J by 4 bases; unmatched bases: 1. This CDR3 has 16 amino acids. CDR1 SGHTS and CDR2 YDEGEE come from the germline V gene.

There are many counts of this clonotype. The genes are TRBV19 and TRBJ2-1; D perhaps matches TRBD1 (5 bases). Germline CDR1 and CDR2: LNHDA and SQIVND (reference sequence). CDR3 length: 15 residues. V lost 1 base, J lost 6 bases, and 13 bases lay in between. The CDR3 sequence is CASSIVQGTGNEQFF. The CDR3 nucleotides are TGTGCCAGTAGTATAGTGCAGGGAACCGGCAATGAGCAGTTCTTC.

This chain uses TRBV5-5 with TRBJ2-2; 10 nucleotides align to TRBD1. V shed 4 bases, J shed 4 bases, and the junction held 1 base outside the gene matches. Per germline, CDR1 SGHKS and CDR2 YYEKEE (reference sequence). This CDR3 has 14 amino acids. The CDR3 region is CASSRDRGTGELFF. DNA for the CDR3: TGTGCCAGCAGCCGGGACAGGGGCACCGGGGAGCTGTTTTTT. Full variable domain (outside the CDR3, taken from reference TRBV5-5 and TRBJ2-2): DAGVTQSPTHLIKTRGQQVTLRCSPISGHKSVSWYQQVLGQGPQFIFQYYEKEERGRGNFPDRFSARQFPNYSSELNVNALLLGDSALYLCASSRDRGTGELFFGEGSRLTVL.

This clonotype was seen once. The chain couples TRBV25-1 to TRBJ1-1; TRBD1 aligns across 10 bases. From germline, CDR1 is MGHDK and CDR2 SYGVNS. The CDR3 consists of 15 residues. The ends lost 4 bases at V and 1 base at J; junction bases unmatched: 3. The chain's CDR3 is CASSATGGWNTEAFF. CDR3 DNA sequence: TGTGCCAGCAGTGCGACAGGGGGCTGGAACACTGAAGCTTTCTTT.

The CDR3 nucleotides are TGTGCCAGCAGCTTGGGAGTCGGGGTCCTTCACTTT. This encodes CASSLGVGVLHF. J is TRBJ1-6 and V is TRBV7-6, with unresolved D. Between the trimmed V and J ends, which lost 3 bases and 19 bases, there was a span of 16 bases. CDR3 length: 12 residues. Per germline, CDR1 SGHVS and CDR2 FNYEAQ.

The CDR3 here is CAIRKAGGLADTQYF. CDR3 nucleotides: TGTGCCATCAGAAAGGCGGGGGGGCTGGCGGATACGCAGTATTTT. The rearrangement links TRBV10-3 to TRBJ2-3; TRBD2 aligns across 9 bases. J lost 6 bases, V lost 6 bases, and 10 bases had no gene match. In germline, CDR1 is ENHRY, CDR2 SYGVKD. The CDR3 has 15 residues.

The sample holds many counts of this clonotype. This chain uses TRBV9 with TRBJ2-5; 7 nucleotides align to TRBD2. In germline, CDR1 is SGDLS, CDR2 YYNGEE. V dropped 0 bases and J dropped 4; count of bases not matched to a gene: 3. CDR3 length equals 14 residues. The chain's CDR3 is CASSVEVAGETQYF. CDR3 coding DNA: TGTGCCAGCAGCGTAGAGGTAGCGGGAGAGACCCAGTACTTC.

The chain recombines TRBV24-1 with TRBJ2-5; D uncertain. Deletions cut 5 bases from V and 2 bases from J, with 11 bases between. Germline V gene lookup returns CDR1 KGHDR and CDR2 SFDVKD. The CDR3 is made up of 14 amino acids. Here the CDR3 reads CATSARQAQETQYF. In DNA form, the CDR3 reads TGTGCCACCAGTGCTCGGCAGGCGCAAGAGACCCAGTACTTC.

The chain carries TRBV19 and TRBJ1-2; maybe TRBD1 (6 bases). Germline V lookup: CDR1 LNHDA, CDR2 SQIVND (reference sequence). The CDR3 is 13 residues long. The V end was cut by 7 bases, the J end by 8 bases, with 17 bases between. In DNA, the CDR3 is TGTGCCAGTACCGTGGACAGTATGAAAGGCTACACCTTC. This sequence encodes CASTVDSMKGYTF.

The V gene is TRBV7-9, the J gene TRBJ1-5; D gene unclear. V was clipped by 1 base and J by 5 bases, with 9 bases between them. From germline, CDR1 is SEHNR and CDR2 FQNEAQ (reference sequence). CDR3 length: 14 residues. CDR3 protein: CASSLGGNHQPQHF. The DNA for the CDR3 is TGTGCCAGCAGCTTAGGGGGAAACCATCAGCCCCAGCATTTT.

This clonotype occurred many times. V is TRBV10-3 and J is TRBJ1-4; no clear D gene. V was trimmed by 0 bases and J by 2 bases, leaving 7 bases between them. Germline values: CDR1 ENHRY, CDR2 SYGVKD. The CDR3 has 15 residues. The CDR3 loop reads CAISESWATNEKLFF. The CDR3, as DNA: TGTGCCATCAGTGAGTCCTGGGCCACTAATGAAAAACTGTTTTTT.

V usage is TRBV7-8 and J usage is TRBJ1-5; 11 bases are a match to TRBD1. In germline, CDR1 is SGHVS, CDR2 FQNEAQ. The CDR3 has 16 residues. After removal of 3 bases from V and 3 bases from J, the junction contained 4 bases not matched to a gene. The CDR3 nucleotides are TGTGCCAGCAGCTTGCGGGACAGGGGGGACAATCAGCCCCAGCATTTT. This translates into CASSLRDRGDNQPQHF. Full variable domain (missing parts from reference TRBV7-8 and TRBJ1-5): GAGVSQSPRYKVAKRGQDVALRCDPISGHVSLFWYQQALGQGPEFLTYFQNEAQLDKSGLPSDRFFAERPEGSVSTLKIQRTQQEDSAVYLCASSLRDRGDNQPQHFGDGTRLSIL.

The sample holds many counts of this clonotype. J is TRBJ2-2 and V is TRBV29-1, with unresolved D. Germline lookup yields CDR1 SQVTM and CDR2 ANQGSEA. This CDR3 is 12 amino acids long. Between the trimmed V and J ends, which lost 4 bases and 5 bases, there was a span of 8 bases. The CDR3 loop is CSVGKSTGELFF. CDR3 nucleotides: TGCAGCGTTGGGAAATCTACCGGGGAGCTGTTTTTT.

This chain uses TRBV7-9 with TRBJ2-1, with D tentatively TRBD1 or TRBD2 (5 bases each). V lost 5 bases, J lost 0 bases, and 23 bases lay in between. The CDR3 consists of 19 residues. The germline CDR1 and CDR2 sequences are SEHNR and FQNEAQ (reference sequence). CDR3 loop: CASSLDWGAGQSSYNEQFF. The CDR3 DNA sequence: TGTGCCAGCAGCCTGGACTGGGGAGCAGGGCAGAGCTCCTACAATGAGCAGTTCTTC.

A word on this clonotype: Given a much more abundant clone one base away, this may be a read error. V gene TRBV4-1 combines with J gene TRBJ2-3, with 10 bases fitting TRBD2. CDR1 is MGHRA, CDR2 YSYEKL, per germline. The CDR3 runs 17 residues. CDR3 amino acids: CASGQEVGTSGTDTQYF. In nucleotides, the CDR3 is TGCGCCAGCGGCCAAGAAGTAGGGACTAGCGGCACAGATACGCAGTATTTT.

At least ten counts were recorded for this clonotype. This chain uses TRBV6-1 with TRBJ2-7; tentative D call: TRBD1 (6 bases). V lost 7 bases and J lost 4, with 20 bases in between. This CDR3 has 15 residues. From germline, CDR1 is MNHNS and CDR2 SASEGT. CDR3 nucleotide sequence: TGTGCCAGCACCGAACCGGACAGAGTATCTTACGAGCAGTACTTC. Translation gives CASTEPDRVSYEQYF.

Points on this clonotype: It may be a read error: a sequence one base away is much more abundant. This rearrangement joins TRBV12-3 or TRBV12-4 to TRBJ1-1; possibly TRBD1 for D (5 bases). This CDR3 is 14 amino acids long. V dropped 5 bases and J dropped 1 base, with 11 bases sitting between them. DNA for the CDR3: TGTGCCAGCAGTCCCGCGGGACGGAACACTGAAGCTTTCTTT. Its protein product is CASSPAGRNTEAFF.

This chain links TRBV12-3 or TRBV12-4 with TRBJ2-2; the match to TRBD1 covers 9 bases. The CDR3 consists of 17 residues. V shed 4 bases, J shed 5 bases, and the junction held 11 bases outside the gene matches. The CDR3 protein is CASSWPWTGERTGELFF. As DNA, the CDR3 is TGTGCCAGCAGTTGGCCATGGACAGGGGAGAGGACCGGGGAGCTGTTTTTT.

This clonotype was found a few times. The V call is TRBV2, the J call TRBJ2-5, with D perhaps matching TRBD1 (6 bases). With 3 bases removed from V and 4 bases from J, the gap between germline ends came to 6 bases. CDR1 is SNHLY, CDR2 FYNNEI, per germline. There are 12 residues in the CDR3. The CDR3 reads CASSEGAETQYF. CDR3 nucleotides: TGTGCCAGCAGTGAGGGGGCAGAGACCCAGTACTTC.

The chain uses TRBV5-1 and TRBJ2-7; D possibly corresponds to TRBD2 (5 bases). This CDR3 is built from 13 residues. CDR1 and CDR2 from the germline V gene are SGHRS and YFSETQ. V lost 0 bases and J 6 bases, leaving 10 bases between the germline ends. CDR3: CASSLERGSEQYF. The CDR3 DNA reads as TGCGCCAGCAGCTTGGAACGGGGAAGCGAGCAGTACTTC.

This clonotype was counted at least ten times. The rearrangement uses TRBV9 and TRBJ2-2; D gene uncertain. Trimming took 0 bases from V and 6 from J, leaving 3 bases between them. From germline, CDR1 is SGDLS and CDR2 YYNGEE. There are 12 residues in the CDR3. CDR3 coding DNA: TGTGCCAGCAGCGTAGCTTCCGGGGAGCTGTTTTTT. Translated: CASSVASGELFF.

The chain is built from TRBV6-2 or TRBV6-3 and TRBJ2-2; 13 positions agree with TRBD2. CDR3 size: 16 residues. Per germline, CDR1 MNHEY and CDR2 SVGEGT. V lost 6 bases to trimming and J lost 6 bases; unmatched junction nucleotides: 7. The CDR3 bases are TGTGCCAGCAGCCCTAGGACTAGCGGGGGCCCCGGGGAGCTGTTTTTT. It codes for CASSPRTSGGPGELFF.

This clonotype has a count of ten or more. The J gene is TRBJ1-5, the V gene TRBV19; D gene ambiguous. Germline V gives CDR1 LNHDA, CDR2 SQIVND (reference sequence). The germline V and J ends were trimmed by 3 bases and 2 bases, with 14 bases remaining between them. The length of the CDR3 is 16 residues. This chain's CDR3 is CASSMGKAGGNQPQHF. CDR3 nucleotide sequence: TGTGCCAGTAGTATGGGAAAGGCAGGAGGCAATCAGCCCCAGCATTTT.

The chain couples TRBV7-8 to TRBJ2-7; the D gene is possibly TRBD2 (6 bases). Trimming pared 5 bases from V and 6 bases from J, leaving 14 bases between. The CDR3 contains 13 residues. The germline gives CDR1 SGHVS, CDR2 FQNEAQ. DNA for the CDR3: TGTGCCAGCAGCCTAGGAGGGGACGGCGAGCAGTACTTC. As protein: CASSLGGDGEQYF.